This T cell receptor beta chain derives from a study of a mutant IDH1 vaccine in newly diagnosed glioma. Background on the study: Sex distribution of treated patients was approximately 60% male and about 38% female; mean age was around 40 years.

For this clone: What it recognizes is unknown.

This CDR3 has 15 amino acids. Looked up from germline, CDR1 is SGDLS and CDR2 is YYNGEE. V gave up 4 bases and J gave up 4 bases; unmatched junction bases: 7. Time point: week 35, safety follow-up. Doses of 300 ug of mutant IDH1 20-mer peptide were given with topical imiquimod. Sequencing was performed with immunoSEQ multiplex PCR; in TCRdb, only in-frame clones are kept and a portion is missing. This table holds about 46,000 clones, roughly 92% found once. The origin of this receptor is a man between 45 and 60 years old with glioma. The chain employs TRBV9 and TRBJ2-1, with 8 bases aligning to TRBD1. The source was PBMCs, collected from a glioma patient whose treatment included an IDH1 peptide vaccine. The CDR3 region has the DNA TGTGCCAGCAGCCCCCGCCAGGGGGCTTACAATGAGCAGTTCTTC. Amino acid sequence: CASSPRQGAYNEQFF.